This T cell receptor (beta chain) was sequenced in a study of Tregs in tolerant kidney transplant recipients (dated by TCRdb to the late 2010s). Background for the entire study: The study applied TCRbeta sequencing to find donor-specific regulatory T cells before combined kidney and bone marrow transplantation and then followed those same cells after transplant.

Genomic DNA was extracted from sorted cells with the QIAGEN DNeasy Blood and Tissue Kit for TCRbeta CDR3 sequencing. High-throughput TCRbeta CDR3 sequencing was carried out commercially through immunoSEQ, with PCR amplification with bias correction and internal controls included. As for the authors' bioinformatics: Unique productive TCRbeta sequences were defined by CDR3 nucleotide sequence where primers matched, and otherwise by CDR3 amino acid sequence together with Vbeta and Jbeta genes. To correct sorting error, sequences shared between sorted populations at a frequency ratio of 2:1 or less were removed; the rest were assigned to the higher population. A sequence counted as donor-reactive if, in CFSE-low cells, the sequence had a frequency of at least 0.01% and was expanded at least 5-fold compared with unstimulated cells. Repertoire divergence was quantified by Jensen-Shannon divergence calculated from the top 100 TCRbeta sequences ranked by frequency. For samples with multiple sequencing runs, sorting error was corrected separately for each run before the runs were pooled. TCRdb stores this immuneACCESS table with in-frame sequences only. Part of the clones is absent; in the studies checked, under half of the shortfall reflects unresolved V genes, and no reason is known for the rest. The D gene and trimming were derived from the DNA, and the V and J assignments and clone size from that table. The sample's table lists a count of 6,000 or so clones. The ten largest clones take up 5.5% to 6.5% of the sample.

A note on this clone: Its antigen is not yet known. Read sequence stops 3 residues before the CDR3 end, and the germline J gene provides the missing end.

The time point label, read with the paper, signifies: 6 months after combined kidney and bone marrow transplant. The transplants used related donors with nonmyeloablative bone marrow transplantation, and mixed chimerism in the human trials was transient. Thawed PBMCs were FACS-sorted into unstimulated Tregs (CD4+CD25+CD127-), CD4+ non-Tregs (CD4+CD25-), CD4 cells and CD8 cells. The patients were several recipients of combined kidney and bone marrow transplants from the ITN036ST trial, and samples were available only from these trial subjects. Healthy control blood was processed by Ficoll density gradient to PBMCs and cryopreserved; patient PBMCs were collected before and after transplant. Summary of the overall study and its limitations: Expanding Tregs with activated donor B cells appeared to identify the most biologically relevant and donor-specific TCRbeta repertoire. The study was limited by small patient numbers, and the findings need validation in larger populations and under other immunosuppression protocols. Although technical replication error seemed to be minimal, the question of biological reproducibility was not addressed directly. For some patients the PCR primers changed over time, which made it impossible to compare the samples from those patients at the nucleotide level. In tolerant patients, donor-specific Tregs expanded more than Tregs overall, which suggests antigen-driven rather than nonspecific expansion.

The germline V gene encodes CDR1 MDHEN and CDR2 SYDVKM. V trim: 5 bases; J trim: 6 bases; unmatched bases: 17. There are 17 amino acids in the CDR3, from cysteine to phenylalanine inclusive. The DNA shown is the part of the CDR3 that was read: 42 bases, in frame from base 1. This sequence originates from a human patient who received a combined kidney and bone marrow transplant. Some T cells may be donor cells from the graft after a transplant. The chain is encoded by TRBV28 joined to TRBJ2-7; 9 bases in the junction line up with TRBD2. Sequenced material: CD4+ T cells from blood (PBMCs), taken 6 months after the transplant. The CDR3 protein sequence reads: CASSPPGSGRRAGEQYF. The CDR3 DNA, read in part, is TGTGCCAGCAGTCCCCCAGGGAGCGGGAGGAGGGCAGGCGAG.